This T cell receptor (beta chain) was recovered during a study of T cells in Graves' hyperthyroidism and ophthalmopathy. Amplified TCR beta CDR3 regions derived from RNA transcripts. The TCR CDR3 first-round RT-PCR relied on the HTBI primer set. TCRdb processed the multiplex PCR reads anew with MiXCR; each CDR3 protein has one entry. The sample holds approximately 410,000 distinct CDR3 sequences, roughly 14% seen once. Concerning this clonotype itself: Its target is unknown.

Findings of the study overall: From stable hyperthyroidism, ophthalmopathy was separated by a 13 V-J model.

The receptor's source is a young man with Graves' ophthalmopathy. What was sequenced was blood.

The CDR3 region is CASSVGTYQGETQYF. CDR3 sequence (DNA): TGTGCCAGCAGCGTAGGGACCTACCAAGGCGAGACCCAGTACTTC. V and J are TRBV9 and TRBJ2-5; the D is unclear. This CDR3 contains 15 residues. V gave up 0 bases and J gave up 5 bases, with 14 bases separating them. Germline values: CDR1 SGDLS, CDR2 YYNGEE.